The entry below gives a single T cell receptor beta chain sequence along with its context. Authors' methods: Amplification from reference gene primers served as the basis for estimated nucleated cell counts. The data were produced by immunoSEQ multiplex PCR, yet TCRdb's version contains in-frame clones alone and is incomplete. V and J calls and clone size come straight from that table; D and trimming were deduced from the DNA. The sample lists around 300,000 clones, about 85% occurring once. The CDR3 loop spans 11 amino acids. In germline, CDR1 is DFQATT, CDR2 SNEGSKA (reference sequence). Trimming removed 8 bases at V and 0 bases at J, with 7 bases between. This record comes from a study of blood T cell repertoires in COVID-19.

This TCR derives from a human donor in a cohort sampled during active COVID-19. Sequences were obtained from peripheral blood. The J gene is TRBJ1-1, the V gene TRBV20-1, with D unresolved. In DNA, the CDR3 is TGCAGTAGCTTCATGAACACTGAAGCTTTCTTT. Protein product: CSSFMNTEAFF.